This TCR beta chain originates from a study of CD8 T cells in Susac syndrome. The germline CDR1 and CDR2 sequences are SGHNT and YENEEA. The CDR3 has 19 amino acids. The V and J ends lost 4 bases and 0 bases, in that order; junction bases with no gene match: 11. While CD8+ and CD4+ T cells were isolated negatively, TEMRA cells were enriched by FACS. The RNA, roughly 0.45 to 1 ug, was put through reverse transcription using random hexamers. TCRdb re-called the immunoSEQ multiplex PCR reads through MiXCR, storing one row per CDR3 protein. The table records 200,000 to 250,000 distinct CDR3 sequences, about 94% of them present only once.

This sequence originates from a human donor with multiple sclerosis. The sample comprised CD4+ T cells from PBMCs. The chain combines TRBV11-3 with TRBJ2-2; 10 bases fit TRBD1. The CDR3 sequence is CASSSGGQGLLTNTGELFF. The CDR3, as DNA: TGTGCCAGCAGCTCCGGGGGACAGGGGCTACTAACGAACACCGGGGAGCTGTTTTTT.